These 32 T cell receptor beta chains were sequenced from one sample in a study of cytotoxic CD8 clonotypes in ibrutinib-treated CLL. TCRdb's table, derived via immunoSEQ multiplex PCR, lists solely in-frame clones and lacks some. The sample contains approximately 120,000 clones, approximately 80% of which appear only once. The source material was PBMCs, sampled after 24 months of ibrutinib treatment. The receptors were gathered from a human donor with chronic lymphocytic leukemia.

DNA of the CDR3: TGCAGCGTGACGGGGGAAGCTAACTATGGCTACACCTTC. Translation gives CSVTGEANYGYTF. The V call is TRBV29-1, the J call TRBJ1-2; maybe TRBD1 (5 bases). Between the trimmed V and J ends, which lost 6 bases and 0 bases, there was a span of 11 bases. The CDR3 extends over 13 amino acids. Germline CDR1 SQVTM, CDR2 ANQGSEA.

The V and J genes are TRBV21-1 and TRBJ1-5. TRBV21-1 is an annotated pseudogene. There are 18 residues in the CDR3. The CDR3 bases are TGTGCCAGCAATAGAGGGGAAGTTGGCTCAGATAGCAATCAGCCCCAGCATTTT. Its translation: CASNRGEVGSDSNQPQHF.

On this clone: The junction shows a germline mismatch at one end, possibly a read error. The rearrangement uses TRBV5-3 and TRBJ1-1, with a tentative D call TRBD1 (6 bases). TRBV5-3 is marked as an open reading frame, function uncertain. CDR3 length: 12 residues. This CDR3 reads CASSLQGSGAFF. The CDR3, as DNA: TGTGCCAGCAGCTTACAGGGTAGTGGAGCTTTCTTT.

This chain connects TRBV7-2 to TRBJ2-3; D gene uncertain. The CDR3 has 14 residues. The germline V gene encodes CDR1 SGHTA and CDR2 FQGNSA. Trimming removed 1 base from V and 8 bases from J, with 13 bases in between. CDR3 sequence: CASSLGVLGGTQYF. The CDR3 DNA follows: TGTGCCAGCAGCTTAGGGGTCTTAGGTGGTACGCAGTATTTT.

The gene calls are TRBV29-1 and TRBJ2-1; D ambiguous. Per germline, CDR1 SQVTM and CDR2 ANQGSEA. CDR3 length equals 11 residues. V shed 6 bases and J shed 8 bases, with 11 bases lying between them. The CDR3 DNA sequence: TGCAGCGTCCGTTTAGTACATGAGCAGTTCTTC. Protein product: CSVRLVHEQFF.

V and J are TRBV30 and TRBJ1-3; TRBD1 aligns across 10 bases. V dropped 4 bases and J dropped 0; count of bases not matched to a gene: 3. Germline lookup yields CDR1 GTSNPN and CDR2 SVGIG (reference sequence). The CDR3 extends over 15 amino acids. CDR3 sequence: CAWNGQGVSGNTIYF. The CDR3 DNA is TGTGCCTGGAATGGACAGGGGGTCTCTGGAAACACCATATATTTT.

In its sample, this clone was seen a few times. The chain is built from TRBV6-1 and TRBJ2-2; D unresolved. CDR3 length: 12 residues. The germline CDR1 and CDR2 sequences are MNHNS and SASEGT. With 8 bases removed from V and 4 bases from J, the gap between germline ends came to 8 bases. CDR3 nucleotides: TGTGCCAGCTATAAGAGCACCGGGGAGCTGTTTTTT. Protein product: CASYKSTGELFF.

This clone has a single count. The CDR3 loop reads CASSTSGAANEKLFF. The CDR3 nucleotides are TGTGCCAGTAGTACTTCCGGGGCAGCTAATGAAAAACTGTTTTTT. V is TRBV19 and J is TRBJ1-4, with TRBD1 as a possible D gene (5 bases). V lost 4 bases and J lost 3, with 12 bases in between. CDR3 size: 15 residues. Germline V CDR1 and CDR2: LNHDA, SQIVND (reference sequence).

This chain connects TRBV25-1 to TRBJ1-5; D is perhaps TRBD1 (5 bases). V lost 8 bases to trimming and J lost 6 bases, with 14 bases between them. The germline V gene has CDR1 MGHDK and CDR2 SYGVNS. The CDR3 consists of 13 residues. CDR3 nucleotides: TGTGCCAGCCGGGGGTCCTGGGGTCAGCCCCAGCATTTT. This encodes CASRGSWGQPQHF.

The genes are TRBV6-1 and TRBJ2-3; D possibly corresponds to TRBD1 (7 bases). The CDR3 is made up of 15 amino acids. Trimming left V 6 bases short and J 0 bases short, with 13 bases between. CDR1 and CDR2 from the germline V gene are MNHNS and SASEGT. The CDR3 DNA reads TGTGCCAGCAGAGAACAGGGGACTAGCACAGATACGCAGTATTTT. Residues: CASREQGTSTDTQYF.

The chain employs TRBV19 and TRBJ2-5, with 11 bases identical to TRBD2. The CDR3 length is 17 residues. The junction had 11 bases not matched to a gene; V was cut back by 3 bases and J by 5 bases. Germline V gene lookup returns CDR1 LNHDA and CDR2 SQIVND (reference sequence). This CDR3 reads CASSIYLAGGLRETQYF. CDR3 DNA: TGTGCCAGTAGTATTTACCTAGCGGGGGGCCTCCGGGAGACCCAGTACTTC.

The chain recombines TRBV2 with TRBJ1-1; possible D gene TRBD1, 6 bases. This CDR3 is built from 14 residues. Germline assignment: CDR1 SNHLY and CDR2 FYNNEI. Trimming left V 8 bases short and J 1 base short, with 14 bases between. CDR3: CASCFGGQNTEAFF. The CDR3 DNA reads as TGTGCCAGCTGCTTCGGGGGGCAGAACACTGAAGCTTTCTTT. The variable domain in full, with the rest retrieved from reference TRBV2 and TRBJ1-1, is EPEVTQTPSHQVTQMGQEVILRCVPISNHLYFYWYRQILGQKVEFLVSFYNNEISEKSEIFDDQFSVERPDGSNFTLKIRSTKLEDSAMYFCASCFGGQNTEAFFGQGTRLTVV.

The chain employs TRBV30 and TRBJ2-3; 7 nucleotides match TRBD1. Trimming cost V 3 bases and J 3 bases; bases outside gene matches: 3. Looked up from germline, CDR1 is GTSNPN and CDR2 is SVGIG (reference sequence). The CDR3 length is 13 residues. CDR3 residues: CAWSRDRTDTQYF. The CDR3 DNA follows: TGTGCCTGGAGCCGGGACAGAACAGATACGCAGTATTTT.

The chain has TRBV19 and TRBJ1-4; 9 nucleotides line up with TRBD1. Per germline, CDR1 LNHDA and CDR2 SQIVND (reference sequence). The CDR3 runs 15 residues. Trimming took 4 bases from V and 8 from J; bases not matched to a gene: 8. The CDR3 DNA follows: TGTGCCAGTAGTACAACAGGGGGCGCCTGGGAAAAACTGTTTTTT. Its translation: CASSTTGGAWEKLFF.

A single count supports this clone. The chain uses TRBV19 and TRBJ2-7; 9 bases fit TRBD1. Germline trimming cut 7 bases from V and 6 bases from J; bases unmatched to any gene: 13. CDR1 is LNHDA and CDR2 is SQIVND in the germline V gene (reference sequence). This CDR3 has 15 residues. Here the CDR3 reads CASTITGTGKGEQYF. The CDR3 DNA reads TGTGCCAGTACCATAACCGGGACAGGGAAGGGCGAGCAGTACTTC.

The V and J genes are TRBV6-4 and TRBJ2-1; no clear D. This CDR3 contains 13 residues. Germline V gene data show CDR1 as MRHNA and CDR2 as SNTAGT. The V end was cut by 9 bases, the J end by 6 bases, with 15 bases between. The DNA for the CDR3 is TGTGCCAGTCCGAACGCGTCAGCCAATGAGCAGTTCTTC. Translating gives CASPNASANEQFF.

The chain couples TRBV5-6 to TRBJ1-2, with a weak D call TRBD1 (5 bases). Germline V gene lookup returns CDR1 SGHDT and CDR2 YYEEEE. The CDR3 sequence is 16 residues long. Trimming left V 0 bases short and J 1 base short, with 13 bases between. CDR3 DNA: TGTGCCAGCAGCTTGGCAGGGACTGAGCTTAACTATGGCTACACCTTC. The encoded protein is CASSLAGTELNYGYTF.

The CDR3 is CASSQATGISYEQYF. As DNA, the CDR3 is TGCGCCAGCAGCCAAGCGACAGGGATCTCCTACGAGCAGTACTTC. The chain carries TRBV4-1 and TRBJ2-7; 7 positions agree with TRBD1. Germline-derived CDR1 and CDR2 are MGHRA and YSYEKL. The CDR3 has 15 amino acids. V dropped 1 base and J dropped 0; count of bases not matched to a gene: 3.

The chain has TRBV18 and TRBJ1-3, with 8 bases lining up with TRBD1. The germline V gene encodes CDR1 KGHSH and CDR2 LQKENI. The CDR3 is made up of 16 amino acids. Germline trimming cut 4 bases from V and 0 bases from J; bases unmatched to any gene: 5. The CDR3 region has the DNA TGTGCCAGCTCACAGACCACAGGGGGCTCTGGAAACACCATATATTTT. Protein sequence: CASSQTTGGSGNTIYF.

The chain uses TRBV5-6 and TRBJ2-7; perhaps TRBD1 as D (5 bases). CDR3 size: 15 residues. V gave up 0 bases and J gave up 4 bases, with 14 bases separating them. The germline CDR1 and CDR2 sequences are SGHDT and YYEEEE. The chain's CDR3 is CASSLGGQRRYEQYF. The CDR3 DNA follows: TGTGCCAGCAGCTTGGGGGGCCAGCGAAGGTACGAGCAGTACTTC.

J is TRBJ1-2 and V is TRBV28; 10 positions agree with TRBD1. This CDR3 has 13 residues. CDR1 is MDHEN and CDR2 is SYDVKM in the germline V gene. V trimming: 5 bases; J trimming: 8 bases; junction bases outside the gene matches: 5. As DNA, the CDR3 is TGTGCCAGCAGTCAGGGACAGGGGAGGGGCTACACCTTC. Amino acids: CASSQGQGRGYTF.

This chain joins TRBV19 and TRBJ1-2; no clear D. Trimming left V 3 bases short and J 7 bases short, with 12 bases between. Germline values: CDR1 LNHDA, CDR2 SQIVND (reference sequence). The CDR3 spans 13 residues. CDR3 in DNA: TGTGCCAGTAGTATCGCCCTGCAGAGTGGCTACACCTTC. Translated, it gives CASSIALQSGYTF.

The chain links TRBV7-9 to TRBJ2-1; TRBD1 matches at 7 bases. The CDR3 length is 17 residues. Unmatched junction bases numbered 10, after V lost 5 bases and J lost 0 bases. From germline, CDR1 is SEHNR and CDR2 FQNEAQ (reference sequence). CDR3 DNA sequence: TGTGCCAGCAGCCAACGGGGACAGAGGAGCTCCTACAATGAGCAGTTCTTC. Protein product: CASSQRGQRSSYNEQFF.

This CDR3 is CSVEQGQGYNEQFF. For the CDR3, the DNA is TGCAGCGTTGAACAGGGGCAGGGCTACAATGAGCAGTTCTTC. The rearrangement joins TRBV29-1 to TRBJ2-1; TRBD1 is a possible D gene (6 bases). The CDR3 runs to 14 residues. V lost 2 bases, J lost 3 bases, and 11 bases lay in between. Germline lookup yields CDR1 SQVTM and CDR2 ANQGSEA.

This clone was observed a few times. V gene TRBV28 combines with J gene TRBJ1-2; D is possibly TRBD1 (5 bases). The CDR3 covers 14 residues. V was trimmed by 7 bases and J by 7 bases, leaving 19 bases between them. Germline V gene lookup returns CDR1 MDHEN and CDR2 SYDVKM. The CDR3 DNA follows: TGTGCCAGCATTCCATTTATTGGAGGGACTGGCTACACCTTC. Encoded protein: CASIPFIGGTGYTF.

V and J are TRBV5-8 and TRBJ2-7, with D possibly TRBD1 on 5 matching bases. Germline CDR1 SGHTS, CDR2 YDEGEE. V was shortened by 0 bases and J by 0 bases, with 10 bases between the two germline ends. CDR3 length equals 15 residues. CDR3 coding DNA: TGTGCCAGCAGCTTGGGAGATAGGGGCTCCTACGAGCAGTACTTC. Residues: CASSLGDRGSYEQYF. Variable domain in full (rest from reference TRBV5-8 and TRBJ2-7): EAGVTQSPTHLIKTRGQQATLRCSPISGHTSVYWYQQALGLGLQFLLWYDEGEERNRGNFPPRFSGRQFPNYSSELNVNALELEDSALYLCASSLGDRGSYEQYFGPGTRLTVT.

The chain has TRBV7-3 and TRBJ2-7; 7 nucleotides line up with TRBD2. Germline trimming cut 2 bases from V and 0 bases from J; bases unmatched to any gene: 4. The CDR3 consists of 15 residues. Per germline, CDR1 SGHTA and CDR2 FQGTGA. The CDR3 DNA reads TGTGCCAGCAGCTTACAAGCGGGGAGCTCCTACGAGCAGTACTTC. It translates to CASSLQAGSSYEQYF.

V and J are TRBV19 and TRBJ2-5, with D possibly called TRBD1 or TRBD2 (5 bases each). CDR3 size: 15 residues. The germline CDR1 and CDR2 sequences are LNHDA and SQIVND (reference sequence). Trimming removed 5 bases at V and 3 bases at J, with 16 bases between. The CDR3 loop reads CASSRGRRGEETQYF. In DNA, the CDR3 is TGTGCCAGTAGTCGGGGTCGAAGGGGAGAAGAGACCCAGTACTTC.

This clone was seen more than once but under ten times. In the same sample, other DNA sequences code for this CDR3. CDR3 DNA sequence: TGTGCCAGCAGCCCCCTCCAAGATACGCAGTATTTT. Translating it yields CASSPLQDTQYF. V and J are TRBV7-6 and TRBJ2-3; no definite D call. Germline CDR1 SGHVS, CDR2 FNYEAQ. Trimming cost V 5 bases and J 5 bases, with 8 bases left between them. The CDR3 sequence is 12 residues long. The full variable domain, its missing parts supplied by reference TRBV7-6 and TRBJ2-3, is GAGVSQSPRYKVTKRGQDVALRCDPISGHVSLYWYRQALGQGPEFLTYFNYEAQQDKSGLPNDRFSAERPEGSISTLTIQRTEQRDSAMYRCASSPLQDTQYFGPGTRLTVL.

This clone occurred once. The genes are TRBV28 and TRBJ2-2; 7 bases are a match to TRBD2. Germline V gives CDR1 MDHEN, CDR2 SYDVKM. J gave up 5 bases and V 6 bases, and 12 bases lay outside the gene matches. The CDR3 length is 16 residues. In DNA, the CDR3 is TGTGCCAGCAGGGAGCGGGGACTCCTGGGGACCGGGGAGCTGTTTTTT. Residues: CASRERGLLGTGELFF.

The V and J genes are TRBV5-1 and TRBJ1-5; perhaps TRBD1 as D (5 bases). This CDR3 region has 14 residues. Looked up from germline, CDR1 is SGHRS and CDR2 is YFSETQ. Trimming shortened V by 5 bases and J by 1 base, and 10 bases separated the two germline ends. This CDR3 reads CASSFGGSNQPQHF. In DNA form, the CDR3 reads TGCGCCAGCAGTTTTGGGGGAAGCAATCAGCCCCAGCATTTT.

V is TRBV18 and J is TRBJ1-1, with D possibly TRBD1 on 6 matching bases. Trimming removed 2 bases from V and 0 bases from J, with 13 bases in between. The CDR3 covers 16 residues. Germline CDR1 KGHSH, CDR2 LQKENI. The CDR3 DNA sequence: TGTGCCAGCTCACCAATAGGAACAGGGCTGAACACTGAAGCTTTCTTT. Its protein is CASSPIGTGLNTEAFF. The full variable domain, its missing parts supplied by reference TRBV18 and TRBJ1-1, is NAGVMQNPRHLVRRRGQEARLRCSPMKGHSHVYWYRQLPEEGLKFMVYLQKENIIDESGMPKERFSAEFPKEGPSILRIQQVVRGDSAAYFCASSPIGTGLNTEAFFGQGTRLTVV.